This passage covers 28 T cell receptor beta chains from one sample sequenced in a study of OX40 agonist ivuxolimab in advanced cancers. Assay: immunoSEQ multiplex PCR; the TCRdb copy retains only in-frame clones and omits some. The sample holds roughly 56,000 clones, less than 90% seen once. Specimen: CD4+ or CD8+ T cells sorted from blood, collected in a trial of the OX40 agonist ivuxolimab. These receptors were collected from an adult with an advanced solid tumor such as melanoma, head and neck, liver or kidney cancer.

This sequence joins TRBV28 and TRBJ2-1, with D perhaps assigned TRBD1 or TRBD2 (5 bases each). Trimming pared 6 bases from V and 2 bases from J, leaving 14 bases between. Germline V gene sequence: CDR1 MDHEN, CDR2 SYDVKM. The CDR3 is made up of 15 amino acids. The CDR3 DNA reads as TGTGCCAGCAGCCCCACCGGGACGGCCTACAATGAGCAGTTCTTC. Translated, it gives CASSPTGTAYNEQFF.

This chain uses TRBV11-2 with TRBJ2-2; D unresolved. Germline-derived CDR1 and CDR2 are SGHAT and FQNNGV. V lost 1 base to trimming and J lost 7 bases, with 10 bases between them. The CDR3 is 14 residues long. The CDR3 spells CASSLAAGGGELFF. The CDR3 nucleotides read TGTGCCAGCAGCTTAGCAGCAGGTGGCGGGGAGCTGTTTTTT. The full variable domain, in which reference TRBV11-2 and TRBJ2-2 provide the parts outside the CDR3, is EAGVAQSPRYKIIEKRQSVAFWCNPISGHATLYWYQQILGQGPKLLIQFQNNGVVDDSQLPKDRFSAERLKGVDSTLKIQPAKLEDSAVYLCASSLAAGGGELFFGEGSRLTVL.

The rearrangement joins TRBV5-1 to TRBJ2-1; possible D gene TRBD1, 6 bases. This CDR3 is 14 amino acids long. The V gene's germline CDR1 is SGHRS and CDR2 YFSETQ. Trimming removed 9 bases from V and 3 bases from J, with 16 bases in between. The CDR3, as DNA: TGCGCCACCCATAGGGGGTACGGCTACAATGAGCAGTTCTTC. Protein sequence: CATHRGYGYNEQFF.

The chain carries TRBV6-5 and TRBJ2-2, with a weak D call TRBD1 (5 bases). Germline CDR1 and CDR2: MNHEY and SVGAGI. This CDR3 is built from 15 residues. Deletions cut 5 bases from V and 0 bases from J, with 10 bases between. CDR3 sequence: CASSPRQSNTGELFF. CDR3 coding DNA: TGTGCCAGCAGTCCGAGACAGTCGAACACCGGGGAGCTGTTTTTT.

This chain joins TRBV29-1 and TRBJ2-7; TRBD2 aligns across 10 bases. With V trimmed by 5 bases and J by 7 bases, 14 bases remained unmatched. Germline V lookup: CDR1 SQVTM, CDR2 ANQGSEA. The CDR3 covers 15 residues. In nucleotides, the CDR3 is TGCAGCGTTCATTATACTAGCGGGAACTCACCTGAGCAGTACTTC. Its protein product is CSVHYTSGNSPEQYF.

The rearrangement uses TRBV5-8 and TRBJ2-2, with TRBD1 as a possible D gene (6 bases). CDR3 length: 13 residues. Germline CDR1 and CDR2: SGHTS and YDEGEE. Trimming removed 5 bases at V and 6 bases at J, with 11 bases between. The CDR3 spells CASSPGVAGELFF. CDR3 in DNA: TGTGCCAGCAGTCCAGGGGTCGCCGGGGAGCTGTTTTTT.

The CDR3 nucleotides are TGTGCCAGCCTAACCGGGACAGGGCGTCAGCCCCAGCATTTT. Encoded protein: CASLTGTGRQPQHF. The chain couples TRBV28 to TRBJ1-5, with TRBD1 matching over 9 bases. CDR3 size: 14 residues. The V segment lost 8 bases and the J segment 6 bases; nucleotides outside the gene matches: 8. Germline-derived CDR1 and CDR2 are MDHEN and SYDVKM.

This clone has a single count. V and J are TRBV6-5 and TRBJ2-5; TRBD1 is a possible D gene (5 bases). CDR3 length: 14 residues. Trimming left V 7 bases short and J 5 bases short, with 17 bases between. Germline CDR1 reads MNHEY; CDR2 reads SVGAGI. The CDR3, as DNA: TGTGCCAGCAAAAGGGGCAGGACCAGCGAGACCCAGTACTTC. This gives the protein CASKRGRTSETQYF.

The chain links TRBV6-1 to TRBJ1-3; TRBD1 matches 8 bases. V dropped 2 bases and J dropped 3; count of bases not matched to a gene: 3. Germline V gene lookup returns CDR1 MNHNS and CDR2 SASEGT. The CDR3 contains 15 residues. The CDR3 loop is CASSETRGLGNTIYF. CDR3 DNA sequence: TGTGCCAGCAGTGAAACCAGGGGGCTTGGAAACACCATATATTTT.

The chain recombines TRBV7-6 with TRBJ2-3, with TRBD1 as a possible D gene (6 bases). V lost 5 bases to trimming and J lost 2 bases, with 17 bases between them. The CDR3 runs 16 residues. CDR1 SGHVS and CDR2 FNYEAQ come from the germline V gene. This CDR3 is CASSPQGEGPTDTQYF. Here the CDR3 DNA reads TGTGCCAGCAGCCCACAGGGAGAAGGGCCCACAGATACGCAGTATTTT.

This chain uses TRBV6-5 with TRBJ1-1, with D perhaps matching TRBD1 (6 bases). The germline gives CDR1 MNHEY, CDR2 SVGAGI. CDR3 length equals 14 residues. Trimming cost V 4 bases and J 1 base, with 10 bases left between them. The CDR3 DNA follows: TGTGCCAGCAGTTTCGACAGGAGGAACACTGAAGCTTTCTTT. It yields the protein CASSFDRRNTEAFF.

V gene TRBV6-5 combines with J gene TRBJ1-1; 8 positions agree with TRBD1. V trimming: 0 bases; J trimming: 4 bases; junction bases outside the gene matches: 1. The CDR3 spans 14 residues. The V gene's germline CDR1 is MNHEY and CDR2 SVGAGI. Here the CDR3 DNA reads TGTGCCAGCAGTTACTCCGGGACAGGCACTGAAGCTTTCTTT. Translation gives CASSYSGTGTEAFF.

In DNA, the CDR3 is TGTGCCAGCAGTAAGGGGGCTAGCCCCGGGGCAGATACGCAGTATTTT. This gives the protein CASSKGASPGADTQYF. This rearrangement joins TRBV5-4 to TRBJ2-3; 7 bases are a match to TRBD1. There are 16 residues in the CDR3. V shed 5 bases, J shed 4 bases, and the junction held 13 bases outside the gene matches. Germline V gene data show CDR1 as SGHNT and CDR2 as YYREEE (reference sequence).

CDR3 protein: CASSAGLTVYEQYF. The CDR3 DNA reads TGTGCCAGCAGCGCGGGACTGACCGTCTACGAGCAGTACTTC. V and J are TRBV7-8 and TRBJ2-7, with a tentative D call TRBD2 (6 bases). Trimming left V 5 bases short and J 3 bases short, with 14 bases between. This CDR3 is 14 amino acids long. Per germline, CDR1 SGHVS and CDR2 FQNEAQ.

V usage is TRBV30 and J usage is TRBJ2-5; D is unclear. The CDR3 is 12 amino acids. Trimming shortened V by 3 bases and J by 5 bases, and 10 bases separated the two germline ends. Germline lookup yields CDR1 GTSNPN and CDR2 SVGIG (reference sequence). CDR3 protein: CAWRATLETQYF. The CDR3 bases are TGTGCCTGGAGAGCCACCCTGGAGACCCAGTACTTC.

The CDR3 region has the DNA TGTGCCAGCAGTATAACCAGGACAGGCTACGAGCAGTACTTC. Protein: CASSITRTGYEQYF. The rearrangement uses TRBV27 and TRBJ2-7, with 7 bases fitting TRBD1. Trimming at V came to 5 bases and at J to 3 bases, leaving 7 bases not matched to a gene. The CDR3 covers 14 residues. Germline V gene sequence: CDR1 MNHEY, CDR2 SMNVEV (reference sequence).

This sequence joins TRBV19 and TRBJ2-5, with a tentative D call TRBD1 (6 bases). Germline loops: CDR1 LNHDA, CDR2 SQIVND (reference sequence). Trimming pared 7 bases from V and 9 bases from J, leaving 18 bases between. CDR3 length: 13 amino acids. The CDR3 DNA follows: TGTGCCAGTACGAAGGACAGTTTTTCCCCCCAGTACTTC. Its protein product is CASTKDSFSPQYF.

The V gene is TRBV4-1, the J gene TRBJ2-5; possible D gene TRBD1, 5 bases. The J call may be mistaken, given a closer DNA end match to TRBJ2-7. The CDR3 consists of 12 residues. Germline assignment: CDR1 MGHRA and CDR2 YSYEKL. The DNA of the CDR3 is TGCGCCAGCAGCCTCCAGGGATCCGAGCAGTACTTC. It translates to CASSLQGSEQYF.

The DNA of the CDR3 is TGTGCCAGCAGTAGGCAGGGCCAACCCTACGAGCAGTACTTC. Translating it yields CASSRQGQPYEQYF. This chain links TRBV2 with TRBJ2-7, with D maybe TRBD1 (5 bases). The CDR3 length is 14 residues. Germline V gives CDR1 SNHLY, CDR2 FYNNEI. V was clipped by 5 bases and J by 2 bases, with 13 bases between them.

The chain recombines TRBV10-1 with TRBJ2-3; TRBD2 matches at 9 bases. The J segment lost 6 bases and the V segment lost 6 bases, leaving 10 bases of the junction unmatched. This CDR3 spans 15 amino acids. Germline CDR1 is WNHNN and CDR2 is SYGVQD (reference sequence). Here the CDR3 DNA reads TGCGCCAGCAGCAATAGCGGGGGCCTTGAGGATACGCAGTATTTT. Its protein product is CASSNSGGLEDTQYF.

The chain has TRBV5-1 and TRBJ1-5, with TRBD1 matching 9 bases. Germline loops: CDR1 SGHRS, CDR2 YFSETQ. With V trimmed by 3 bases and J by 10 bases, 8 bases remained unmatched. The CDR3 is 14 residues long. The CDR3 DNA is TGCGCCAGCAGCTGGGACAGGGCGGGGGATCCCCAGCATTTT. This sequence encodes CASSWDRAGDPQHF.

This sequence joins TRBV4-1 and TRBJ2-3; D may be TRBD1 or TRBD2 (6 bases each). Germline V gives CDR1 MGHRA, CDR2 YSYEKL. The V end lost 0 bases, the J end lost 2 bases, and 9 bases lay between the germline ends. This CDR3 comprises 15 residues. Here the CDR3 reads CASSQERGLTDTQYF. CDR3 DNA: TGCGCCAGCAGCCAAGAACGGGGGCTCACAGATACGCAGTATTTT.

The CDR3 DNA is TGTGCCAGCAGACAACCGACAGGGACTGAAGCTTTCTTT. Translation: CASRQPTGTEAFF. The V call is TRBV6-6, the J call TRBJ1-1; 7 bases align to TRBD1. Germline assignment: CDR1 MNHNY and CDR2 SVGAGI (reference sequence). Losses at the gene ends were 6 bases for V and 5 bases for J; bases not matched to a gene: 6. The CDR3 contains 13 residues.

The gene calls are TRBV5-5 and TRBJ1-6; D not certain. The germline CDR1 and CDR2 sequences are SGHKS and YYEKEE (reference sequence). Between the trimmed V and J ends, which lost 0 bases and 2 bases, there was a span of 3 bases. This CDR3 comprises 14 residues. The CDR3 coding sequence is TGTGCCAGCAGCTTGGCAGCCTATAATTCACCCCTCCACTTT. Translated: CASSLAAYNSPLHF. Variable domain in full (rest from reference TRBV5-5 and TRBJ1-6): DAGVTQSPTHLIKTRGQQVTLRCSPISGHKSVSWYQQVLGQGPQFIFQYYEKEERGRGNFPDRFSARQFPNYSSELNVNALLLGDSALYLCASSLAAYNSPLHFGNGTRLTVT.

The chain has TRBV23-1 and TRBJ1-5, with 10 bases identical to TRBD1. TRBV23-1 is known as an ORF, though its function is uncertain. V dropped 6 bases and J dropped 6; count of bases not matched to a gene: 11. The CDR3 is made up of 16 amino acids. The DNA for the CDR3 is TGCGCCAGCAGCCGTAAGTGGGACAGGGGAAGTCAGCCCCAGCATTTT. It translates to CASSRKWDRGSQPQHF.

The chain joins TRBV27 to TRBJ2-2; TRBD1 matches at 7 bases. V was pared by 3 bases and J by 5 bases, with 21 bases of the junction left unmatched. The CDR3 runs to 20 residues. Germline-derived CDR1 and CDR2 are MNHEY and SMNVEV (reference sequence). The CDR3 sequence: CASSLRAKTLDRTVTGELFF. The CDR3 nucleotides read TGTGCCAGCAGTTTGAGGGCGAAAACCCTGGACAGGACTGTAACCGGGGAGCTGTTTTTT.

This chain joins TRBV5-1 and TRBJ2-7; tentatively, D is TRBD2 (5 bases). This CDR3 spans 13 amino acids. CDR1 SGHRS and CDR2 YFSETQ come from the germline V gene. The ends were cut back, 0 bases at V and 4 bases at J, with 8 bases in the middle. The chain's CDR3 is CASSLEGGYEQYF. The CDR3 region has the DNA TGCGCCAGCAGCTTGGAAGGCGGGTACGAGCAGTACTTC.

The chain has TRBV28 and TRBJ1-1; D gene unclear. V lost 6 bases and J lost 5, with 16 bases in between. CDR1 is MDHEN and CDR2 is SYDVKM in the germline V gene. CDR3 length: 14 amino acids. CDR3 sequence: CASRAVGLGTEAFF. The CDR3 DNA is TGTGCCAGCAGGGCTGTAGGTTTAGGAACTGAAGCTTTCTTT.